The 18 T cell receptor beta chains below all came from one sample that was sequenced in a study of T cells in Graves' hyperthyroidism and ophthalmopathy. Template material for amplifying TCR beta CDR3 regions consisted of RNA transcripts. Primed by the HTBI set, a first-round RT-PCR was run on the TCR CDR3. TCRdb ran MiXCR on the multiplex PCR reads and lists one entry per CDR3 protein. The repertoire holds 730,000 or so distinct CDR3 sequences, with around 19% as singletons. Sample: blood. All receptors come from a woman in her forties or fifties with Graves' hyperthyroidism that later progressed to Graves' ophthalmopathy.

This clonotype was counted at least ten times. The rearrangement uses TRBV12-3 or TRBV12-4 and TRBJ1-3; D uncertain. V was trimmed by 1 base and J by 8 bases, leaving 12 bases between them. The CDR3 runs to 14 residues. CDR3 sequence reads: CASSLGRVGDTIYF. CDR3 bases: TGTGCCAGCAGTTTAGGTAGGGTCGGTGACACCATATATTTT.

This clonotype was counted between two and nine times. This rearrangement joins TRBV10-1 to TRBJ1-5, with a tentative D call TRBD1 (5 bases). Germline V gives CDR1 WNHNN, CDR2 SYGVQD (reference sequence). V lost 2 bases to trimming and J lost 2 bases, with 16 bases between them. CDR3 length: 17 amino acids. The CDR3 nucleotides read TGCGCCAGCAGTGAGCTTCACCAGGGACCCGGCAATCAGCCCCAGCATTTT. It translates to CASSELHQGPGNQPQHF.

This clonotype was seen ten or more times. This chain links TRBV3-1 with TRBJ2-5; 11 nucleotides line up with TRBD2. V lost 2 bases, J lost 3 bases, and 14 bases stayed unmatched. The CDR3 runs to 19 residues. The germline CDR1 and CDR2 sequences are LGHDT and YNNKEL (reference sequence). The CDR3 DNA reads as TGTGCCAGCAGCCAACCAAGGGGGACTAGCGGCCCTAGGGAAGAGACCCAGTACTTC. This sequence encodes CASSQPRGTSGPREETQYF.

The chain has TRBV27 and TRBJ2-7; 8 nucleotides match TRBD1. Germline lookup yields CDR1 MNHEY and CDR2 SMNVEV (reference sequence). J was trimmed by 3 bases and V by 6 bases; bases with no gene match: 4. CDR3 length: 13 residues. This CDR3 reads CASRTDRGYEQYF. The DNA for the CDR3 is TGTGCCAGCAGGACAGACAGGGGCTACGAGCAGTACTTC.

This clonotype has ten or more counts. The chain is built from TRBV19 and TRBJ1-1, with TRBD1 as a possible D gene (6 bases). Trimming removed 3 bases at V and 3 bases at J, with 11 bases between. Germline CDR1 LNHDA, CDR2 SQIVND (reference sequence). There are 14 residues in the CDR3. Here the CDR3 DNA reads TGTGCCAGTAGTATCGGGACAAAAGACACTGAAGCTTTCTTT. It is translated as CASSIGTKDTEAFF. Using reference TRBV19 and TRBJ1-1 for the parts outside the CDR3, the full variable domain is DGGITQSPKYLFRKEGQNVTLSCEQNLNHDAMYWYRQDPGQGLRLIYYSQIVNDFQKGDIAEGYSVSREKKESFPLTVTSAQKNPTAFYLCASSIGTKDTEAFFGQGTRLTVV.

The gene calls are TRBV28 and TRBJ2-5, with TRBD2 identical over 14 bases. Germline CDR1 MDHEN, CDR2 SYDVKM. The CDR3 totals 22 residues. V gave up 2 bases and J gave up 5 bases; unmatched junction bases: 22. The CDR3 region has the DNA TGTGCCAGCAGTTTAGAGGCCCTCGGTTGGACTAGCGGGAGGCGGCGCGGGGAGACCCAGTACTTC. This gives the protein CASSLEALGWTSGRRRGETQYF. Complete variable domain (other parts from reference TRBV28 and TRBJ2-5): DVKVTQSSRYLVKRTGEKVFLECVQDMDHENMFWYRQDPGLGLRLIYFSYDVKMKEKGDIPEGYSVSREKKERFSLILESASTNQTSMYLCASSLEALGWTSGRRRGETQYFGPGTRLLVL.

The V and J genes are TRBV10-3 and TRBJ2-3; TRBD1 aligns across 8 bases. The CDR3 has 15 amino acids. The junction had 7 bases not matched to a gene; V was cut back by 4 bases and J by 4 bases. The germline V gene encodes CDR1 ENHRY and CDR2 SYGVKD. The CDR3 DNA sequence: TGTGCCATCAGTGGACAGGGGCGGGGACCAGATACGCAGTATTTT. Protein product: CAISGQGRGPDTQYF.

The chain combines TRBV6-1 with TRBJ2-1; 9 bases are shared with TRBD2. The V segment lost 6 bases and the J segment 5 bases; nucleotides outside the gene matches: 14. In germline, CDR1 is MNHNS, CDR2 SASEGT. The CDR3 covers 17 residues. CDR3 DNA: TGTGCCAGCAGCCTACGGAGGGTAGCGGGGGATAACAATGAGCAGTTCTTC. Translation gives CASSLRRVAGDNNEQFF.

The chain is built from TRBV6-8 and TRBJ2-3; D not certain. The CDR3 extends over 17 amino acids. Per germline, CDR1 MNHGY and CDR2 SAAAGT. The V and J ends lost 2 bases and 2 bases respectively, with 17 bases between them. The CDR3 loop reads CASSYRSPGTATDTQYF. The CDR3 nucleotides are TGTGCCAGCAGTTACAGATCCCCCGGTACAGCCACAGATACGCAGTATTTT.

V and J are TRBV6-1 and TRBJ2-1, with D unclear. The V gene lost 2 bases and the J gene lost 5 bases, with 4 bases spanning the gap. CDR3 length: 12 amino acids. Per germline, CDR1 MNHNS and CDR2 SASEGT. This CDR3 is CASSELDNEQFF. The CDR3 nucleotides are TGTGCCAGCAGTGAACTAGACAATGAGCAGTTCTTC.

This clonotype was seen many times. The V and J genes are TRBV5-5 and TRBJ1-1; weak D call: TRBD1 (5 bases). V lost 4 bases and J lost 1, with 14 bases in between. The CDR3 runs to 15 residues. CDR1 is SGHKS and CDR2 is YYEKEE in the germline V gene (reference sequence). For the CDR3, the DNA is TGTGCCAGCAGCCCCTCCATGACAGCGAACACTGAAGCTTTCTTT. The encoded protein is CASSPSMTANTEAFF.

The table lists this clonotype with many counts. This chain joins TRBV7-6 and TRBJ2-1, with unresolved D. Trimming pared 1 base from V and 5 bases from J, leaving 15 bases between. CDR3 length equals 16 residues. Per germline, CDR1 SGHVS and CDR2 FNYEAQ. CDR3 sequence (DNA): TGTGCCAGCAGCTTAGTTTACAGAAAAAGGGACAATGAGCAGTTCTTC. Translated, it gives CASSLVYRKRDNEQFF.

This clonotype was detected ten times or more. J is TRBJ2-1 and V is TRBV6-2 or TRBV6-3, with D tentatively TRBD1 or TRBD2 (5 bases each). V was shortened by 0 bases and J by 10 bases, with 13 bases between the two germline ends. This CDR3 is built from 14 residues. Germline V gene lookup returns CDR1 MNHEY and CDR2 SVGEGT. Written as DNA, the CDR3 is TGTGCCAGCAGTTACTCGAGGGGCCGGCTGGAGCAGTTCTTC. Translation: CASSYSRGRLEQFF.

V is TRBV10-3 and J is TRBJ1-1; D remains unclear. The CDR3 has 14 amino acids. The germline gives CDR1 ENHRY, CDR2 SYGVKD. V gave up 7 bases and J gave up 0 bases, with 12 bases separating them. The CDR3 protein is CAITQDGLNTEAFF. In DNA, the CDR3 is TGTGCCATCACCCAAGACGGATTGAACACTGAAGCTTTCTTT.

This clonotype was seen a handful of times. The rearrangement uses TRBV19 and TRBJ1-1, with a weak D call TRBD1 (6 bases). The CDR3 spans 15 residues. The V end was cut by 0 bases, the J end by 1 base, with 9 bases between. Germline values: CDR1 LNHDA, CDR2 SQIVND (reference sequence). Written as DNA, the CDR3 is TGTGCCAGTAGTATAGAATCCAGGGGGAACACTGAAGCTTTCTTT. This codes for CASSIESRGNTEAFF.

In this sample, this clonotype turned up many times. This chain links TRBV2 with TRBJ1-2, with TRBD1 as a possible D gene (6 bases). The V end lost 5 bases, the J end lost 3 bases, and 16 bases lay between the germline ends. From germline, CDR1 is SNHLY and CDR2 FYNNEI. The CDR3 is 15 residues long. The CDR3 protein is CASSPRGGGYYGYTF. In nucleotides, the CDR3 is TGTGCCAGCAGTCCCCGCGGGGGCGGTTACTATGGCTACACCTTC.

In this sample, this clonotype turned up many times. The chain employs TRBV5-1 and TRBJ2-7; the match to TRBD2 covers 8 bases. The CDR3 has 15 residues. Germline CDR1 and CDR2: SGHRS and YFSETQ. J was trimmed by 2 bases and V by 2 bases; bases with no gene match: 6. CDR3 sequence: CASSFSGLAAYEQYF. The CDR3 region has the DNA TGCGCCAGCAGCTTCTCCGGACTAGCAGCCTACGAGCAGTACTTC.

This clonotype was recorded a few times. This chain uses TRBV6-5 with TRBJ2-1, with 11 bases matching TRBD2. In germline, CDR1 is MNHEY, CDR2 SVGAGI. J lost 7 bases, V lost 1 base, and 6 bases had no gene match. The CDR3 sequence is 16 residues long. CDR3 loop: CASSYLASGGRNEQFF. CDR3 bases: TGTGCCAGCAGTTACTTGGCTAGCGGGGGGCGGAATGAGCAGTTCTTC.